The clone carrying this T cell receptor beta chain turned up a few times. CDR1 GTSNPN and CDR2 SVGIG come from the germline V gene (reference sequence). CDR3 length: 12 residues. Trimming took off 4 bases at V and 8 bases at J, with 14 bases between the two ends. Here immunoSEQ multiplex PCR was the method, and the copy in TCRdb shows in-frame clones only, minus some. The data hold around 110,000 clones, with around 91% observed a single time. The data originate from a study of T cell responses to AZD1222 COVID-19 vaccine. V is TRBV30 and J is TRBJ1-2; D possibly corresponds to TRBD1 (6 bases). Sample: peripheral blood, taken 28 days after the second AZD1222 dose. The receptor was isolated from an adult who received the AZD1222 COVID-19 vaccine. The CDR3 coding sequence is TGTGCCTGGACCGGACAGTCTGGAGGCTACACCTTC. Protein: CAWTGQSGGYTF.